Below are 28 T cell receptor beta chains sequenced from a single sample in a study of OX40 agonist ivuxolimab in advanced cancers. Here immunoSEQ multiplex PCR was the method, and the copy in TCRdb shows in-frame clones only, minus some. The sample consists of tens of thousands of clones, about 82% of them appearing once. This specimen was CD4+ or CD8+ T cells sorted from blood, taken in a trial of the OX40 agonist ivuxolimab. These receptors came from an adult with an advanced solid tumor such as melanoma, head and neck, liver or kidney cancer.

The rearrangement links TRBV7-2 to TRBJ2-3; tentative D call: TRBD2 (5 bases). This CDR3 is 13 amino acids long. V was clipped by 2 bases and J by 4 bases, with 7 bases between them. Per the germline V gene, CDR1 is SGHTA and CDR2 is FQGNSA. CDR3 DNA: TGTGCCAGCAGCTTACGAGCGGCAGATACGCAGTATTTT. Translating gives CASSLRAADTQYF.

J is TRBJ2-2 and V is TRBV12-5; 10 bases agree with TRBD1. Germline V gives CDR1 LGHNT, CDR2 FRNRAP. Trimming cost V 4 bases and J 3 bases; bases outside gene matches: 5. The CDR3 loop spans 16 amino acids. The CDR3 here is CASGSRTGGYTGELFF. CDR3 coding DNA: TGTGCTAGTGGTTCCCGGACAGGGGGGTACACCGGGGAGCTGTTTTTT.

CDR3 protein: CASSRTTTNEKLFF. The DNA of the CDR3 is TGTGCCAGCAGTAGGACGACAACTAATGAAAAACTGTTTTTT. V usage is TRBV2 and J usage is TRBJ1-4; D uncertain. The CDR3 contains 14 residues. Germline assignment: CDR1 SNHLY and CDR2 FYNNEI. V dropped 5 bases and J dropped 0 bases, with 7 bases sitting between them.

The gene calls are TRBV5-1 and TRBJ2-3; TRBD1 matches at 9 bases. Trimming at V came to 6 bases and at J to 0 bases, leaving 5 bases not matched to a gene. The V gene's germline CDR1 is SGHRS and CDR2 YFSETQ. This CDR3 is 15 amino acids long. CDR3 sequence (DNA): TGCGCCAGCAACCCCGGACAGGGGAGCACAGATACGCAGTATTTT. Amino acids: CASNPGQGSTDTQYF.

The chain is built from TRBV11-3 and TRBJ2-5; D gene unclear. The J call may be in error: the DNA end matches TRBJ2-7 better. Germline values: CDR1 SGHNT, CDR2 YENEEA. The CDR3 is 14 residues long. In DNA, the CDR3 is TGTGCCAGCAGCTTAGGGCCCCGGTCCTACGAGCAGTACTTC. It is translated as CASSLGPRSYEQYF.

The chain carries TRBV6-1 and TRBJ1-6; unclear D gene. This CDR3 contains 12 residues. V was pared by 5 bases and J by 8 bases, with 7 bases between. Germline CDR1 and CDR2: MNHNS and SASEGT. CDR3 DNA: TGTGCCAGCAGTTTTGGGGATTCACCCCTCCACTTT. Translating gives CASSFGDSPLHF.

This rearrangement joins TRBV6-1 to TRBJ2-2, with TRBD1 identical over 7 bases. The J segment lost 4 bases and the V segment lost 6 bases, leaving 5 bases of the junction unmatched. CDR1 MNHNS and CDR2 SASEGT come from the germline V gene. This CDR3 is 14 amino acids long. CDR3 coding DNA: TGTGCCAGCAGAGGGACAGCCTTCACCGGGGAGCTGTTTTTT. It encodes CASRGTAFTGELFF.

This clone was counted only a few times. The genes are TRBV21-1 and TRBJ1-2; the DNA was not compared with TRBD1, the D call given in the table. TRBV21-1 is given as a pseudogene. The CDR3 length is 14 residues. The CDR3 is CASSKQDIDYGYTF. CDR3 nucleotide sequence: TGTGCCAGCAGCAAACAGGATATTGACTATGGCTACACCTTC.

This chain connects TRBV6-6 to TRBJ1-2; D perhaps matches TRBD1 (6 bases). The V and J ends lost 4 bases and 6 bases respectively, with 15 bases between them. Per germline, CDR1 MNHNY and CDR2 SVGAGI (reference sequence). The CDR3 length is 14 residues. In DNA form, the CDR3 reads TGTGCCAGCAGTTCCTCACAGGGTAAAGATGGCTACACCTTC. This codes for CASSSSQGKDGYTF.

The rearrangement joins TRBV5-1 to TRBJ2-2; 9 positions agree with TRBD1. CDR1 is SGHRS and CDR2 is YFSETQ in the germline V gene. The CDR3 spans 16 residues. Trimming cost V 0 bases and J 3 bases; bases outside gene matches: 3. The chain's CDR3 is CASSLGTGGHTGELFF. In DNA form, the CDR3 reads TGCGCCAGCAGCTTGGGTACAGGGGGCCACACCGGGGAGCTGTTTTTT.

A note on this clone: At one end, the junction sequence differs from germline, possibly due to a read error. The sample carries other DNA sequences with the same CDR3. The chain carries TRBV7-9 and TRBJ1-4; D remains unclear. Germline assignment: CDR1 SEHNR and CDR2 FQNEAQ (reference sequence). The CDR3 runs to 17 residues. CDR3 sequence reads: CASSLEVGLGGNEKLFF. CDR3 coding DNA: TGTGCTAGCAGCTTAGAGGTCGGTTTGGGCGGGAATGAAAAACTGTTTTTT.

The J gene is TRBJ1-1, the V gene TRBV30, with 7 nucleotides matching TRBD1. V shed 4 bases, J shed 1 base, and the junction held 6 bases outside the gene matches. The CDR3 has 14 amino acids. Germline loops: CDR1 GTSNPN, CDR2 SVGIG (reference sequence). For the CDR3, the DNA is TGTGCCTGGACCCGACAGGGCCGGAACACTGAAGCTTTCTTT. Its translation: CAWTRQGRNTEAFF.

A few counts support this clone. The V and J genes are TRBV7-2 and TRBJ2-1; the match to TRBD1 covers 7 bases. The CDR3 length is 15 residues. V shed 1 base, J shed 2 bases, and the junction held 2 bases outside the gene matches. Per germline, CDR1 SGHTA and CDR2 FQGNSA. The DNA for the CDR3 is TGTGCCAGCAGCTTAGGCCAGGGGGCCTACAATGAGCAGTTCTTC. It specifies CASSLGQGAYNEQFF.

The chain carries TRBV9 and TRBJ2-3; 9 nucleotides align to TRBD2. The CDR3 is 18 amino acids. V dropped 0 bases and J dropped 0; count of bases not matched to a gene: 8. From germline, CDR1 is SGDLS and CDR2 YYNGEE. The CDR3 sequence: CASSVAREGRLSTDTQYF. The CDR3 DNA sequence: TGTGCCAGCAGCGTAGCGCGGGAGGGACGCCTGAGCACAGATACGCAGTATTTT.

This chain uses TRBV7-6 with TRBJ2-2, with 7 bases aligning to TRBD2. CDR1 and CDR2 from the germline V gene are SGHVS and FNYEAQ. V gave up 7 bases and J gave up 9 bases; unmatched junction bases: 5. The CDR3 is made up of 12 amino acids. For the CDR3, the DNA is TGTGCCAGCACCCCAGCGGGAAGGGAGCTGTTTTTT. This encodes CASTPAGRELFF.

This clone was counted a few times. The chain has TRBV7-9 and TRBJ2-2; D is ambiguous. This CDR3 spans 15 amino acids. Germline V gives CDR1 SEHNR, CDR2 FQNEAQ (reference sequence). V dropped 5 bases and J dropped 4 bases, with 14 bases sitting between them. CDR3 sequence (DNA): TGTGCCAGCAGCCTCGACTCCTATAGCACCGGGGAGCTGTTTTTT. Translation gives CASSLDSYSTGELFF.

This clone was detected only a few times. The chain combines TRBV7-3 with TRBJ2-7, with D perhaps matching TRBD2 (5 bases). Trimming removed 0 bases from V and 10 bases from J, with 13 bases in between. Germline loops: CDR1 SGHTA, CDR2 FQGTGA. The CDR3 is 13 amino acids. The CDR3: CASSLTVEALQYF. The CDR3 nucleotides read TGTGCCAGCAGCTTAACGGTGGAGGCGCTACAGTACTTC.

The V gene is TRBV5-1, the J gene TRBJ1-4; D is ambiguous. The germline CDR1 and CDR2 sequences are SGHRS and YFSETQ. There are 14 residues in the CDR3. The V end lost 3 bases, the J end lost 10 bases, and 16 bases lay between the germline ends. CDR3 protein: CASSSSSSIGKLFF. As DNA, the CDR3 is TGCGCCAGCAGCTCATCTAGCTCGATCGGAAAACTGTTTTTT.

The chain joins TRBV16 to TRBJ1-5; D remains ambiguous. The germline CDR1 and CDR2 sequences are KGHSY and FQNENV. CDR3 size: 13 residues. The ends were cut back, 1 base at V and 3 bases at J, with 4 bases in the middle. CDR3 region: CASSQFDNQPQHF. Here the CDR3 DNA reads TGTGCCAGCAGCCAATTCGACAATCAGCCCCAGCATTTT.

In its sample, this clone was seen a few times. The chain couples TRBV4-3 to TRBJ1-2, with a weak D call TRBD1 (6 bases). Trimming shortened V by 3 bases and J by 7 bases, and 9 bases separated the two germline ends. CDR1 and CDR2 (germline): LGHNA, YSLEER. The CDR3 covers 12 residues. The CDR3 sequence is CASSQTGSGYTF. The CDR3 DNA sequence: TGCGCCAGCAGCCAGACAGGATCTGGCTACACCTTC.

V usage is TRBV15 and J usage is TRBJ1-1; D is undetermined. Germline V CDR1 and CDR2: LNHNV, YYDKDF (reference sequence). Between the trimmed V and J ends, which lost 1 base and 5 bases, there was a span of 11 bases. The CDR3 spans 14 residues. CDR3 in DNA: TGTGCCACCAGCAGAGGAGGCGTGCGGACTGAAGCTTTCTTT. Residues: CATSRGGVRTEAFF.

V is TRBV19 and J is TRBJ2-7, with 11 bases lining up with TRBD1. CDR1 is LNHDA, CDR2 SQIVND, per germline (reference sequence). Losses at the gene ends were 5 bases for V and 7 bases for J; bases not matched to a gene: 10. This CDR3 comprises 15 residues. CDR3 DNA: TGTGCCAGTAGTCTCGGAGGACAGGGGGCGCTTGAGCAGTACTTC. It translates to CASSLGGQGALEQYF.

This chain joins TRBV5-5 and TRBJ1-1, with a weak D call TRBD1 (6 bases). V gave up 5 bases and J gave up 4 bases, with 18 bases separating them. The CDR3 length is 15 residues. The germline V gene has CDR1 SGHKS and CDR2 YYEKEE (reference sequence). CDR3 protein: CASRGISQGTTEAFF. The CDR3 nucleotides are TGTGCCAGCAGAGGGATATCACAGGGAACCACTGAAGCTTTCTTT. The complete variable domain, with remaining parts taken from reference TRBV5-5 and TRBJ1-1, reads DAGVTQSPTHLIKTRGQQVTLRCSPISGHKSVSWYQQVLGQGPQFIFQYYEKEERGRGNFPDRFSARQFPNYSSELNVNALLLGDSALYLCASRGISQGTTEAFFGQGTRLTVV.

This clone was detected only once. This chain connects TRBV11-2 to TRBJ2-6; no clear D. The CDR3 length is 16 residues. Germline V gene lookup returns CDR1 SGHAT and CDR2 FQNNGV. V dropped 3 bases and J dropped 0 bases, with 9 bases sitting between them. The CDR3 region is CASSLSRSSGANVLTF. The CDR3 DNA reads as TGTGCCAGCAGCTTGTCGAGATCCTCTGGGGCCAACGTCCTGACTTTC.

The CDR3 sequence: CSTATSAMNTEAFF. CDR3 DNA sequence: TGCAGCACTGCTACGTCGGCGATGAACACTGAAGCTTTCTTT. This rearrangement joins TRBV29-1 to TRBJ1-1, with unresolved D. V dropped 8 bases and J dropped 0 bases, with 16 bases sitting between them. Germline V CDR1 and CDR2: SQVTM, ANQGSEA. The CDR3 covers 14 residues.

The chain combines TRBV4-1 with TRBJ2-1; possibly TRBD1 for D (5 bases). CDR3 length: 16 residues. Per germline, CDR1 MGHRA and CDR2 YSYEKL. Trimming removed 0 bases at V and 2 bases at J, with 11 bases between. CDR3 loop: CASSQDLGVTYNEQFF. For the CDR3, the DNA is TGCGCCAGCAGCCAAGATCTAGGGGTTACCTACAATGAGCAGTTCTTC.

This sequence joins TRBV5-1 and TRBJ1-6; D gene unclear. The V end lost 0 bases, the J end lost 10 bases, and 14 bases lay between the germline ends. Germline-derived CDR1 and CDR2 are SGHRS and YFSETQ. This CDR3 region has 15 residues. CDR3 nucleotides: TGCGCCAGCAGCTTGGGTCAACCGGGAAACTCACCCCTCCACTTT. Translation: CASSLGQPGNSPLHF.

The chain has TRBV19 and TRBJ2-5; the match to TRBD1 covers 10 bases. With the DNA end fitting TRBJ2-7 better, the J assignment may be wrong. The germline CDR1 and CDR2 sequences are LNHDA and SQIVND (reference sequence). The CDR3 runs 13 residues. This CDR3 reads CASTTGQGNEQYF. The CDR3 DNA sequence: TGTGCCAGTACGACGGGACAGGGGAACGAGCAGTACTTC.